This T cell receptor (beta chain) is from a study of OX40 agonist ivuxolimab in advanced cancers. Profiling relied on immunoSEQ multiplex PCR, and the TCRdb table lists in-frame clones only, not all of them. The sample lists some 77,000 clones; 75% to 90% were seen once. With 7 bases clipped from V and 2 bases from J, the junction kept 13 bases outside the gene matches. CDR3 length: 17 residues. Germline V gives CDR1 SGHTS, CDR2 YDEGEE. The input for sequencing was CD4+ or CD8+ T cells sorted from blood, taken in a trial of the OX40 agonist ivuxolimab. The chain couples TRBV5-8 to TRBJ2-3, with 10 bases identical to TRBD2. The source of this sequence is an adult with an advanced solid tumor such as melanoma, head and neck, liver or kidney cancer. The CDR3 DNA sequence: TGTGCCAGCCCATCGATGGCTAGCGGGAGTTTCACAGATACGCAGTATTTT. Protein product: CASPSMASGSFTDTQYF.